This T cell receptor (beta chain) comes out of a study of shared clonotypes between healthy human individuals. Only one count was recorded for this clone. Its antigen is not identified. The authors ran the assay at deep level. The table came from immunoSEQ multiplex PCR; TCRdb's copy has only in-frame clones and leaves some out. Of some 2.1 million clones detected, roughly 94% appear once; the ten largest clones hold 0.1% to 0.15%. Overall study results and limits: The sharing of 4.5% to 5.5% of naive CD4 clonotypes was seen across a handful of donors. Sampling included only blood; tissue repertoires likely differ.

Healthy HIV-negative adults with no recent acute infections or vaccinations were recruited as donors. The sequenced material came from naive CD4+ T cells sorted from blood. Subset described: CD45RA+ positively selected. This receptor was obtained from a man aged 18 to 29 in good health.

CDR3 in amino acids: CASSLTPGVVYGYTF. The DNA for the CDR3 is TGTGCCAGCAGTTTAACCCCGGGTGTTGTCTATGGCTACACCTTC. The J gene is TRBJ1-2, the V gene TRBV27; D gene ambiguous. The CDR3 spans 15 residues. Germline V gene data show CDR1 as MNHEY and CDR2 as SMNVEV (reference sequence). V was trimmed by 2 bases and J by 4 bases, leaving 14 bases between them.